The clone carrying this T cell receptor (beta chain) was recorded at least ten times. The CDR3 sequence is 14 residues long. Trimming took 3 bases from V and 8 from J; bases not matched to a gene: 5. Germline V CDR1 and CDR2: SGHTS, YDEGEE. Genomic DNA served as the source from which two-round multiplex PCR generated TCR beta CDR3 amplicons. For every TRBV and TRBJ gene, a specific primer was used in first-round PCR. TCRdb re-analysed the multiplex PCR reads in MiXCR, keeping a single row per CDR3 protein. The table records 50,000 to 75,000 distinct CDR3 sequences, more than 25% of them present only once. These data are taken from a study of prognosis after radiotherapy for stage I lung cancer.

This TCR was recovered from a donor aged 50 or older with non-small cell lung cancer. V usage is TRBV5-8 and J usage is TRBJ1-6; TRBD1 matches at 7 bases. The sample was PBMCs, taken before or after stereotactic body radiation therapy (not recorded which). The CDR3 DNA sequence: TGTGCCAGCAGCTCGGGACAGTCGGATTCACCCCTCCACTTT. It translates to CASSSGQSDSPLHF.